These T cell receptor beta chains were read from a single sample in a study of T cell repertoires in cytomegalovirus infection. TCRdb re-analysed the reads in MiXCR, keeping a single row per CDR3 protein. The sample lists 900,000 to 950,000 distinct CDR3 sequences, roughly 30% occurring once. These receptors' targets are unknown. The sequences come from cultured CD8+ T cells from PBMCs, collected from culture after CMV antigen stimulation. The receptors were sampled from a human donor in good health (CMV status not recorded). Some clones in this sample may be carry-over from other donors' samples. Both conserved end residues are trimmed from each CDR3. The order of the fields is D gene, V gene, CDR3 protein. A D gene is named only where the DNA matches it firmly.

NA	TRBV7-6	ASSLDVRAGANVLT
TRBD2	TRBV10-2	ASSELSGGTYNEQF
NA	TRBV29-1	SVEAFGAASSGANVLT
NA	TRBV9	ASSWGIFNTEAF
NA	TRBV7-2	ASSLEQSFSYEQY
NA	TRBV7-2	ASSLRLQARGGNQPQH
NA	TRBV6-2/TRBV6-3	ASSKGDLRYTDTQY
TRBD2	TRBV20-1	SASSASGVLTDTQY
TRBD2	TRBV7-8	ASSPGTSGAKNIQY
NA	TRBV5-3	ARSLRRQHQPQH
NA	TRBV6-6	ASSNPGRRNEKLF
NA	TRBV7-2	ASSVLQGPAELF